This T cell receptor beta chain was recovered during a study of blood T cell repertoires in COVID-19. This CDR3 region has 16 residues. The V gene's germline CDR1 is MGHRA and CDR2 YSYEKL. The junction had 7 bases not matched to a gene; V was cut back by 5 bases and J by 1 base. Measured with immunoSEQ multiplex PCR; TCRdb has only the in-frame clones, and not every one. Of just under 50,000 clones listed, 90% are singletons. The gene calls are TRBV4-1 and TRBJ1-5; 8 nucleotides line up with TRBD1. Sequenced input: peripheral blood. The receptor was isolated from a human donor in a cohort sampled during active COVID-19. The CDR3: CASSFQGAMSNQPQHF. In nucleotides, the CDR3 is TGCGCCAGCAGCTTTCAGGGGGCGATGAGCAATCAGCCCCAGCATTTT.